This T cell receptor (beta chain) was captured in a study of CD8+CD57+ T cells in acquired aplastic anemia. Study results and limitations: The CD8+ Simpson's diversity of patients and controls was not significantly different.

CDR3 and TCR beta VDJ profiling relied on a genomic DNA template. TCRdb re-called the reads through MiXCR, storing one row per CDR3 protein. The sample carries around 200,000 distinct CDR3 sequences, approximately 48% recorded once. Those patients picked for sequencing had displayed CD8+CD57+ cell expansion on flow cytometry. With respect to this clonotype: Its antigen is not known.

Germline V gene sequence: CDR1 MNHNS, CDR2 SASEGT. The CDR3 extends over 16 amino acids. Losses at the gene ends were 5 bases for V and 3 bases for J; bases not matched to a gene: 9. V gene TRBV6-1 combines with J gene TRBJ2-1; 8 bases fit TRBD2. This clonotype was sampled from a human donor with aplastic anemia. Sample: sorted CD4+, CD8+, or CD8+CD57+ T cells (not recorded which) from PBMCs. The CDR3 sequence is CASSPRTSTYYNEQFF. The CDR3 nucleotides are TGTGCCAGCAGTCCCCGGACTAGCACCTACTACAATGAGCAGTTCTTC.